This TCR beta chain comes out of a study of cytomegalovirus exposure and HLA in healthy donors. Researchers ran the PCR with 60 Vbeta and 13 Jbeta primers. Here immunoSEQ multiplex PCR was the method, and the copy in TCRdb shows in-frame clones only, minus some. The sample shows 150,000 to 200,000 clones, more than 75% of them seen only once. The germline V gene has CDR1 SNHLY and CDR2 FYNNEI. The CDR3 contains 15 residues. V lost 4 bases and J 2 bases, leaving 11 bases between the germline ends. Sequenced material: PBMCs. The chain has TRBV2 and TRBJ1-4, with D tentatively TRBD1 (5 bases). The receptor was isolated from a male donor in good health and CMV-seronegative. The CDR3 here is CASSGARGTNEKLFF. The CDR3 DNA is TGTGCCAGCAGTGGAGCACGGGGGACTAATGAAAAACTGTTTTTT.